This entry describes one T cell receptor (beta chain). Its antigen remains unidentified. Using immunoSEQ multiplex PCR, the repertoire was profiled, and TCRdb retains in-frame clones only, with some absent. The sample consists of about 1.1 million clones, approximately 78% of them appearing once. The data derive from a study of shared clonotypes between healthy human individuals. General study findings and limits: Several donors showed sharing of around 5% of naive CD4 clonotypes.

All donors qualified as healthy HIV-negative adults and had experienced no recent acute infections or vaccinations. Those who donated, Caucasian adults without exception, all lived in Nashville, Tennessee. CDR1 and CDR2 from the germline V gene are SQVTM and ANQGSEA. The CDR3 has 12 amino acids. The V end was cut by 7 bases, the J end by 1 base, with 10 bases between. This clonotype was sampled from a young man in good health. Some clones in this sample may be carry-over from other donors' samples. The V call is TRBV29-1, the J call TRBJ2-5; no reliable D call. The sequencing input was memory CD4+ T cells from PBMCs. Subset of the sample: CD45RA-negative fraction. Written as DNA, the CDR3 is TGCAGCGCCTCCCTAGGCCAAGAGACCCAGTACTTC. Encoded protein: CSASLGQETQYF.